One sample yielded the 31 T cell receptor beta chains listed below, sequenced in a study of blood T cell repertoires in COVID-19 (TCRdb year 2020). Library preparation used the immunoSEQ multiplex PCR assay. TCRdb stores this immuneACCESS table with in-frame sequences only. Part of the clones is absent; in the studies checked, under half of the shortfall reflects unresolved V genes, and no reason is known for the rest. The sample table records under 25,000 clones; 80% to 90% of these occur just once. The ten top clones hold roughly 3.2% of the sample. The sequenced sample consisted of peripheral blood. The receptors were sampled from a human donor in a cohort sampled during active COVID-19.

The chain couples TRBV19 to TRBJ2-1; possible D gene TRBD1, 6 bases. The ends were cut back, 6 bases at V and 7 bases at J, with 13 bases in the middle. The CDR3 covers 13 residues. CDR1 and CDR2 (germline): LNHDA, SQIVND (reference sequence). The CDR3 sequence is CASSPTGYNEQFF. The DNA of the CDR3 is TGTGCCAGTAGCCCAACAGGGTATAATGAGCAGTTCTTC.

This CDR3 is CASSAREGNQPQHF. CDR3 coding DNA: TGTGCCAGCAGCGCCCGAGAGGGCAATCAGCCCCAGCATTTT. The V and J genes are TRBV3-1 (or the pseudogene TRBV3-2) and TRBJ1-5, with D uncertain. CDR3 size: 14 residues. Trimming shortened V by 5 bases and J by 2 bases, and 10 bases separated the two germline ends. The germline gives CDR1 LGHDT, CDR2 YNNKEL (reference sequence).

This clone was detected only a few times. V is TRBV6-4 and J is TRBJ2-2; 10 bases are a match to TRBD2. V lost 10 bases to trimming and J lost 2 bases; unmatched junction nucleotides: 4. This CDR3 region has 14 residues. Germline CDR1 reads MRHNA; CDR2 reads SNTAGT. The CDR3 protein is CATRTSGNTGELFF. For the CDR3, the DNA is TGTGCCACCCGGACTAGCGGCAACACCGGGGAGCTGTTTTTT.

The genes are TRBV6-5 and TRBJ1-1; D might be TRBD1 (5 bases). The CDR3 extends over 11 amino acids. Germline CDR1 and CDR2: MNHEY and SVGAGI. V dropped 7 bases and J dropped 11 bases, with 14 bases sitting between them. CDR3 DNA sequence: TGTGCCAGCATCTCGGTTGGGGGGGCTTTCTTT. This translates into CASISVGGAFF.

This chain links TRBV28 with TRBJ1-5, with TRBD1 matching over 7 bases. CDR1 MDHEN and CDR2 SYDVKM come from the germline V gene. CDR3 length: 13 amino acids. V lost 3 bases to trimming and J lost 15 bases; unmatched junction nucleotides: 11. The CDR3 coding sequence is TGTGCCAGCAGTTTCCAGGTACAGGGGCCCGGGCATTTT. Amino acids: CASSFQVQGPGHF.

The gene calls are TRBV28 and TRBJ2-5; D is possibly TRBD2 (5 bases). V gave up 5 bases and J gave up 2 bases, with 15 bases separating them. The CDR3 totals 15 residues. CDR1 is MDHEN, CDR2 SYDVKM, per germline. The DNA for the CDR3 is TGTGCCAGCAGTCCGGGGTTATTTTCGCAAGAGACCCAGTACTTC. The encoded protein is CASSPGLFSQETQYF. The full variable domain, in which reference TRBV28 and TRBJ2-5 provide the parts outside the CDR3, is DVKVTQSSRYLVKRTGEKVFLECVQDMDHENMFWYRQDPGLGLRLIYFSYDVKMKEKGDIPEGYSVSREKKERFSLILESASTNQTSMYLCASSPGLFSQETQYFGPGTRLLVL.

This chain connects TRBV7-2 to TRBJ2-7, with 7 bases identical to TRBD1. CDR3 length equals 17 residues. In germline, CDR1 is SGHTA, CDR2 FQGNSA. V trimming: 5 bases; J trimming: 0 bases; junction bases outside the gene matches: 13. The CDR3 nucleotides are TGTGCCAGCAGCAAGGCTGATACAGGGGTTCCCTCCTACGAGCAGTACTTC. As protein: CASSKADTGVPSYEQYF.

The V call is TRBV4-1, the J call TRBJ1-2; tentatively, D is TRBD1 (5 bases). V was clipped by 0 bases and J by 3 bases, with 11 bases between them. CDR3 length equals 15 residues. The V gene's germline CDR1 is MGHRA and CDR2 YSYEKL. The CDR3 sequence is CASSQDYDSHYGYTF. The CDR3 DNA is TGCGCCAGCAGCCAAGATTACGACAGCCACTATGGCTACACCTTC.

V is TRBV6-5 and J is TRBJ2-3; TRBD2 matches 7 bases. V lost 8 bases to trimming and J lost 0 bases; unmatched junction nucleotides: 5. The CDR3 is made up of 14 amino acids. The germline gives CDR1 MNHEY, CDR2 SVGAGI. CDR3 sequence (DNA): TGTGCCAGCTCCCTGGGGGGGAGCACAGATACGCAGTATTTT. Its protein is CASSLGGSTDTQYF.

This chain joins TRBV11-3 and TRBJ2-1; possibly TRBD2 for D (6 bases). Germline V gene sequence: CDR1 SGHNT, CDR2 YENEEA. Trimming removed 5 bases at V and 8 bases at J, with 13 bases between. The CDR3 runs 13 residues. The CDR3 DNA reads TGTGCCAGCAGCCCCGGGGCGGGGTATGAGCAGTTCTTC. This encodes CASSPGAGYEQFF. The complete variable domain, with remaining parts taken from reference TRBV11-3 and TRBJ2-1, reads EAGVVQSPRYKIIEKKQPVAFWCNPISGHNTLYWYLQNLGQGPELLIRYENEEAVDDSQLPKDRFSAERLKGVDSTLKIQPAELGDSAVYLCASSPGAGYEQFFGPGTRLTVL.

V gene TRBV4-2 combines with J gene TRBJ2-1; 10 nucleotides agree with TRBD1. Per germline, CDR1 LGHNA and CDR2 YNFKEQ. CDR3 length: 16 residues. The V gene end was trimmed by 1 base and the J gene end by 3 bases; junction bases not matched to a gene: 3. CDR3 nucleotide sequence: TGTGCCAGCAGCCAAGGCGGACAGGGGGACTACAATGAGCAGTTCTTC. It translates to CASSQGGQGDYNEQFF.

The chain recombines TRBV19 with TRBJ2-1; TRBD2 is a possible D gene (5 bases). CDR1 LNHDA and CDR2 SQIVND come from the germline V gene (reference sequence). The V gene lost 5 bases and the J gene lost 9 bases, with 14 bases spanning the gap. The CDR3 has 13 residues. The CDR3: CASSPILVSEQFF. DNA of the CDR3: TGTGCCAGTAGTCCCATACTAGTCAGTGAGCAGTTCTTC.

This clone was recorded only once. The chain combines TRBV27 with TRBJ1-6; 7 bases line up with TRBD1. Germline CDR1 reads MNHEY; CDR2 reads SMNVEV (reference sequence). V dropped 2 bases and J dropped 7; count of bases not matched to a gene: 11. The CDR3 length is 17 residues. CDR3 bases: TGTGCCAGCAGTTTAACCTTGGCAGGGGGTAAAAATTCACCCCTCCACTTT. It specifies CASSLTLAGGKNSPLHF.

The rearrangement joins TRBV27 to TRBJ2-5; 11 bases map to TRBD1. The CDR3 has 16 residues. The V segment lost 8 bases and the J segment 5 bases; nucleotides outside the gene matches: 13. CDR1 and CDR2 from the germline V gene are MNHEY and SMNVEV (reference sequence). The CDR3 DNA reads as TGTGCCAGCTGTCAGTTCGGGACAGGGGGAGCGGAGACCCAGTACTTC. It specifies CASCQFGTGGAETQYF.

The chain couples TRBV10-3 to TRBJ2-7, with D maybe TRBD2 (6 bases). Germline V lookup: CDR1 ENHRY, CDR2 SYGVKD. CDR3 length: 13 amino acids. V dropped 10 bases and J dropped 3 bases, with 16 bases sitting between them. For the CDR3, the DNA is TGTGCCACCGGGACTCCCGCGGACTACGAGCAGTACTTC. Translating it yields CATGTPADYEQYF.

This clone was recorded only once. This CDR3 is CASSPGDSGVSPYNEQFF. The DNA of the CDR3 is TGCGCCAGCAGCCCAGGAGATAGCGGGGTAAGTCCCTACAATGAGCAGTTCTTC. The chain is built from TRBV5-1 and TRBJ2-1; 8 nucleotides match TRBD2. V gave up 4 bases and J gave up 2 bases; unmatched junction bases: 14. CDR3 length: 18 residues. Germline V gene sequence: CDR1 SGHRS, CDR2 YFSETQ.

This clone has only one observation. J is TRBJ2-3 and V is TRBV7-2; 7 bases agree with TRBD1. There are 14 residues in the CDR3. CDR1 is SGHTA, CDR2 FQGNSA, per germline. V was clipped by 5 bases and J by 4 bases; unmatched bases: 6. DNA of the CDR3: TGTGCCAGCAGCATCCGGACAGGTCCAGATACGCAGTATTTT. Its protein product is CASSIRTGPDTQYF.

The DNA for the CDR3 is TGTGCCAGCAGCCCTAGCGGGGTAAGCTCCTACGAGCAGTACTTC. Protein: CASSPSGVSSYEQYF. The chain employs TRBV3-1 (or the pseudogene TRBV3-2) and TRBJ2-7; 9 positions match TRBD2. The junction had 4 bases not matched to a gene; V was cut back by 4 bases and J by 0 bases. Germline V gene data show CDR1 as LGHDT and CDR2 as YNNKEL (reference sequence). The CDR3 is made up of 15 amino acids.

The V and J genes are TRBV5-1 and TRBJ1-3; maybe TRBD1 (5 bases). V gave up 4 bases and J gave up 6 bases, with 17 bases separating them. CDR1 and CDR2 from the germline V gene are SGHRS and YFSETQ. CDR3 length: 15 amino acids. The CDR3 DNA sequence: TGCGCCAGCAGCACAACGGGCCAGGGTAAAAACACCATATATTTT. It is translated as CASSTTGQGKNTIYF. The variable domain in full, completed from reference TRBV5-1 and TRBJ1-3, reads KAGVTQTPRYLIKTRGQQVTLSCSPISGHRSVSWYQQTPGQGLQFLFEYFSETQRNKGNFPGRFSGRQFSNSRSEMNVSTLELGDSALYLCASSTTGQGKNTIYFGEGSWLTVV.

This clone was observed once. Different DNA sequences within this sample yield the same CDR3. The chain combines TRBV27 with TRBJ1-2; TRBD1 aligns across 8 bases. CDR1 MNHEY and CDR2 SMNVEV come from the germline V gene (reference sequence). The CDR3 sequence is 17 residues long. J lost 4 bases, V lost 5 bases, and 15 bases had no gene match. The DNA for the CDR3 is TGTGCCAGCAGTCATTTTGGTGCCAGGGGGCTCGGCTATGGCTACACCTTC. Protein product: CASSHFGARGLGYGYTF.

The J gene is TRBJ2-2, the V gene TRBV28; D perhaps matches TRBD1 (6 bases). Germline V gives CDR1 MDHEN, CDR2 SYDVKM. V gave up 6 bases and J gave up 5 bases, with 19 bases separating them. The CDR3 runs to 16 residues. In DNA, the CDR3 is TGTGCCAGCAGCCGACAGACACAGGGAAGAACCGGGGAGCTGTTTTTT. As protein: CASSRQTQGRTGELFF.

This chain uses TRBV5-1 with TRBJ2-5; 15 bases match TRBD2. Germline assignment: CDR1 SGHRS and CDR2 YFSETQ. The V and J ends lost 4 bases and 5 bases, in that order; junction bases with no gene match: 6. The CDR3 runs to 16 residues. CDR3 protein: CASSPAGTSGRETQYF. In DNA, the CDR3 is TGCGCCAGCAGCCCGGCCGGGACTAGCGGGAGGGAGACCCAGTACTTC.

V is TRBV28 and J is TRBJ2-7, with 9 bases identical to TRBD1. Germline assignment: CDR1 MDHEN and CDR2 SYDVKM. V trimming: 5 bases; J trimming: 5 bases; junction bases outside the gene matches: 4. The CDR3 is made up of 13 amino acids. This CDR3 is CASSPDRGDEQYF. CDR3 DNA sequence: TGTGCCAGCAGTCCGGACAGGGGCGACGAGCAGTACTTC.

This chain links TRBV20-1 with TRBJ1-3; TRBD1 is a possible D gene (6 bases). This CDR3 is built from 11 residues. V was clipped by 6 bases and J by 4 bases, with 7 bases between them. Germline assignment: CDR1 DFQATT and CDR2 SNEGSKA (reference sequence). The chain's CDR3 is CSATGGNTIYF. The CDR3 DNA is TGCAGTGCCACAGGGGGAAACACCATATATTTT.

This rearrangement joins TRBV15 to TRBJ2-3; D not resolved. This CDR3 spans 12 amino acids. The V and J ends lost 0 bases and 4 bases respectively, with 2 bases between them. Germline V gene lookup returns CDR1 LNHNV and CDR2 YYDKDF (reference sequence). The CDR3: CATSRDADTQYF. The CDR3, as DNA: TGTGCCACCAGCAGAGACGCAGATACGCAGTATTTT. The whole variable domain, remainder taken from reference TRBV15 and TRBJ2-3, is DAMVIQNPRYQVTQFGKPVTLSCSQTLNHNVMYWYQQKSSQAPKLLFHYYDKDFNNEADTPDNFQSRRPNTSFCFLDIRSPGLGDTAMYLCATSRDADTQYFGPGTRLTVL.

This chain connects TRBV6-5 to TRBJ1-1, with 8 bases that match TRBD1. Germline V gene lookup returns CDR1 MNHEY and CDR2 SVGAGI. This CDR3 contains 11 residues. V trimming: 5 bases; J trimming: 10 bases; junction bases outside the gene matches: 3. The CDR3 DNA reads TGTGCCAGCAGTACAGGGGGTGGAGCTTTCTTT. Translation gives CASSTGGGAFF.

The CDR3 region is CASSYLGSEQYF. CDR3 coding DNA: TGTGCCAGCAGTTACTTAGGGAGTGAGCAGTACTTC. This rearrangement joins TRBV6-5 to TRBJ2-7; the D gene is possibly TRBD2 (5 bases). The CDR3 spans 12 residues. Germline CDR1 is MNHEY and CDR2 is SVGAGI. Trimming left V 1 base short and J 7 bases short, with 8 bases between.

This chain uses TRBV11-2 with TRBJ2-6; TRBD1 matches 10 bases. Germline values: CDR1 SGHAT, CDR2 FQNNGV. V dropped 3 bases and J dropped 6; count of bases not matched to a gene: 8. CDR3 size: 17 residues. Here the CDR3 reads CASSFFGQGESANVLTF. In DNA form, the CDR3 reads TGTGCCAGCAGCTTTTTCGGACAGGGGGAATCGGCCAACGTCCTGACTTTC.

The V call is TRBV13, the J call TRBJ2-1; D gene ambiguous. This CDR3 contains 15 residues. Trimming took 1 base from V and 0 from J, leaving 7 bases between them. Germline V gives CDR1 PRHDT, CDR2 FYEKMQ (reference sequence). This CDR3 is CASSLEANSYNEQFF. CDR3 sequence (DNA): TGTGCCAGCAGCTTAGAAGCGAACTCCTACAATGAGCAGTTCTTC.

V is TRBV11-2 and J is TRBJ2-3, with a possible D match to TRBD2 (8 bases). Germline-derived CDR1 and CDR2 are SGHAT and FQNNGV. The V end lost 6 bases, the J end lost 0 bases, and 25 bases lay between the germline ends. The CDR3 consists of 19 residues. The CDR3 region has the DNA TGTGCCAGCAGTCGTCGGGGCTTAGCGGGACAGACAAGCACAGATACGCAGTATTTT. Amino acid sequence: CASSRRGLAGQTSTDTQYF.

This chain connects TRBV9 to TRBJ1-2; no reliable D call. V lost 8 bases to trimming and J lost 8 bases, with 16 bases between them. The CDR3 length is 12 residues. CDR1 and CDR2 from the germline V gene are SGDLS and YYNGEE. CDR3 region: CARRGGKVGYTF. CDR3 in DNA: TGTGCCAGACGAGGAGGGAAGGTGGGCTACACCTTC. Complete variable domain (other parts from reference TRBV9 and TRBJ1-2): DSGVTQTPKHLITATGQRVTLRCSPRSGDLSVYWYQQSLDQGLQFLIQYYNGEERAKGNILERFSAQQFPDLHSELNLSSLELGDSALYFCARRGGKVGYTFGSGTRLTVV.